Presented here are 17 T cell receptor beta chains from one specimen sequenced in a study of PD-1 blockade in classical Hodgkin lymphoma. All patients experienced relapse after autologous stem cell transplantation, and brentuximab vedotin exposure was variable. Assay used: immunoSEQ multiplex PCR; TCRdb lists only in-frame clones, some missing. The sample records 25,000 to 30,000 clones, roughly 70% being singletons. Sequencing was performed on peripheral blood mononuclear cells (PBMCs), taken before the second cycle of nivolumab. These receptors originate from a human donor with classical Hodgkin lymphoma.

The chain employs TRBV14 and TRBJ2-5; 7 positions match TRBD2. Germline values: CDR1 SGHDN, CDR2 FVKESK. J was trimmed by 2 bases and V by 4 bases; bases with no gene match: 1. CDR3 size: 13 residues. The CDR3 is CASSRTRQETQYF. The CDR3 bases are TGTGCCAGCAGCCGGACTAGGCAAGAGACCCAGTACTTC. Complete variable domain (other parts from reference TRBV14 and TRBJ2-5): EAGVTQFPSHSVIEKGQTVTLRCDPISGHDNLYWYRRVMGKEIKFLLHFVKESKQDESGMPNNRFLAERTGGTYSTLKVQPAELEDSGVYFCASSRTRQETQYFGPGTRLLVL.

V gene TRBV28 combines with J gene TRBJ2-4; the match to TRBD2 covers 8 bases. Per germline, CDR1 MDHEN and CDR2 SYDVKM. V lost 2 bases and J lost 6; bases outside the gene matches: 9. This CDR3 is 16 amino acids long. The CDR3 nucleotides are TGTGCCAGCAGTTTAGATCCGCGACTAGCGAGAAACATTCAGTACTTC. Its protein product is CASSLDPRLARNIQYF. The whole variable domain, remainder taken from reference TRBV28 and TRBJ2-4, is DVKVTQSSRYLVKRTGEKVFLECVQDMDHENMFWYRQDPGLGLRLIYFSYDVKMKEKGDIPEGYSVSREKKERFSLILESASTNQTSMYLCASSLDPRLARNIQYFGAGTRLSVL.

The rearrangement joins TRBV19 to TRBJ1-4; 12 bases are shared with TRBD1. The germline gives CDR1 LNHDA, CDR2 SQIVND (reference sequence). V was clipped by 4 bases and J by 7 bases; unmatched bases: 7. The CDR3 runs 16 residues. CDR3 region: CASSTAPGQGAEKLFF. The CDR3 bases are TGTGCCAGTAGTACGGCCCCGGGACAGGGGGCTGAAAAACTGTTTTTT.

This chain joins TRBV15 and TRBJ1-1; D may be TRBD1 (5 bases). With 2 bases removed from V and 1 base from J, the gap between germline ends came to 8 bases. Germline values: CDR1 LNHNV, CDR2 YYDKDF (reference sequence). The CDR3 spans 14 residues. The CDR3 coding sequence is TGTGCCACCAGCAGATACACAGGGAACACTGAAGCTTTCTTT. It is translated as CATSRYTGNTEAFF.

This chain uses TRBV5-1 with TRBJ2-1, with D unresolved. V dropped 4 bases and J dropped 7 bases, with 12 bases sitting between them. The CDR3 loop spans 13 amino acids. The V gene's germline CDR1 is SGHRS and CDR2 YFSETQ. DNA for the CDR3: TGCGCCAGCAGCCCTGGACGCATTAATGAGCAGTTCTTC. This sequence encodes CASSPGRINEQFF.

The chain employs TRBV28 and TRBJ2-5; TRBD2 aligns across 9 bases. Germline loops: CDR1 MDHEN, CDR2 SYDVKM. V shed 8 bases, J shed 4 bases, and the junction held 8 bases outside the gene matches. The CDR3 is made up of 14 amino acids. In DNA form, the CDR3 reads TGTGCCAGCGGGCTAGCGGGGCCGGGAGAGACCCAGTACTTC. Translating it yields CASGLAGPGETQYF.

V is TRBV9 and J is TRBJ1-1, with D perhaps TRBD1 (5 bases). Per the germline V gene, CDR1 is SGDLS and CDR2 is YYNGEE. Trimming took off 4 bases at V and 5 bases at J, with 15 bases between the two ends. The CDR3 covers 14 residues. This chain's CDR3 is CASSPHGGRTEAFF. The CDR3, as DNA: TGTGCCAGCAGCCCTCATGGGGGGAGGACTGAAGCTTTCTTT. Drawing the rest from reference TRBV9 and TRBJ1-1, the complete variable domain is DSGVTQTPKHLITATGQRVTLRCSPRSGDLSVYWYQQSLDQGLQFLIQYYNGEERAKGNILERFSAQQFPDLHSELNLSSLELGDSALYFCASSPHGGRTEAFFGQGTRLTVV.

In this sample, this clone is medium-sized. The gene calls are TRBV18 and TRBJ2-2, with 8 positions matching TRBD1. The CDR3 loop spans 16 amino acids. The V gene's germline CDR1 is KGHSH and CDR2 LQKENI. V was clipped by 3 bases and J by 2 bases; unmatched bases: 5. CDR3 sequence: CASSPQGASNTGELFF. Written as DNA, the CDR3 is TGTGCCAGCTCACCGCAGGGGGCAAGTAACACCGGGGAGCTGTTTTTT.

Judged by abundance, this clone is medium-sized. Here the CDR3 reads CASAIYNEQFF. Written as DNA, the CDR3 is TGTGCCAGCGCCATCTACAATGAGCAGTTCTTC. V usage is TRBV6-6 and J usage is TRBJ2-1, with D unresolved. The CDR3 is made up of 11 amino acids. Germline CDR1 MNHNY, CDR2 SVGAGI (reference sequence). With 8 bases removed from V and 3 bases from J, the gap between germline ends came to 5 bases.

The sample holds a few counts of this clone. The chain joins TRBV6-5 to TRBJ1-1, with D hard to call. Between the trimmed V and J ends, which lost 0 bases and 5 bases, there was a span of 16 bases. Germline lookup yields CDR1 MNHEY and CDR2 SVGAGI. The CDR3 extends over 16 amino acids. The DNA for the CDR3 is TGTGCCAGCAGTTACTCGAAGTTCTCCGTAGGTACTGAAGCTTTCTTT. It is translated as CASSYSKFSVGTEAFF.

J is TRBJ1-1 and V is TRBV5-6; no clear D gene. Germline V gene sequence: CDR1 SGHDT, CDR2 YYEEEE. Trimming cost V 0 bases and J 1 base, with 10 bases left between them. This CDR3 is built from 15 residues. The CDR3 loop reads CASSLGLGGNTEAFF. The CDR3 nucleotides read TGTGCCAGCAGCTTGGGTCTGGGCGGGAACACTGAAGCTTTCTTT.

The V call is TRBV28, the J call TRBJ1-1; no firm D call. V was cut by 1 base and J by 5 bases, with 14 bases left in between. Germline CDR1 is MDHEN and CDR2 is SYDVKM. This CDR3 is built from 15 residues. DNA for the CDR3: TGTGCCAGCAGTTTATACGGCATTCTCGGGACTGAAGCTTTCTTT. This sequence encodes CASSLYGILGTEAFF.

This clone was recorded only once. This chain joins TRBV30 and TRBJ1-3; D gene ambiguous. The CDR3 extends over 14 amino acids. Germline CDR1 reads GTSNPN; CDR2 reads SVGIG (reference sequence). V lost 0 bases to trimming and J lost 0 bases, with 6 bases between them. In nucleotides, the CDR3 is TGTGCCTGGAGTGTAAAGGCCTCTGGAAACACCATATATTTT. Residues: CAWSVKASGNTIYF.

The chain links TRBV6-1 to TRBJ2-5; TRBD2 might be the D (5 bases). This CDR3 has 13 residues. Trimming removed 4 bases at V and 7 bases at J, with 13 bases between. Per germline, CDR1 MNHNS and CDR2 SASEGT. CDR3 amino acids: CASSGDYGGTQYF. In DNA form, the CDR3 reads TGTGCCAGCAGTGGCGACTACGGTGGGACCCAGTACTTC.

This clone is a singleton in its sample. The chain joins TRBV9 to TRBJ2-5; D is unresolved. V was shortened by 3 bases and J by 1 base, with 16 bases between the two germline ends. This CDR3 region has 16 residues. In germline, CDR1 is SGDLS, CDR2 YYNGEE. The DNA for the CDR3 is TGTGCCAGCAGCGGCGACACTTCGCTGGCCCAAGAGACCCAGTACTTC. This encodes CASSGDTSLAQETQYF.

This clone was detected a few times. This chain uses TRBV28 with TRBJ1-6; D unresolved. The CDR3 runs 14 residues. V lost 3 bases, J lost 7 bases, and 10 bases lay in between. CDR1 and CDR2 (germline): MDHEN, SYDVKM. CDR3 loop: CASSLSRRNSPLHF. The CDR3 coding sequence is TGTGCCAGCAGTTTGAGCAGGAGAAATTCACCCCTCCACTTT.

The chain links TRBV5-1 to TRBJ2-1; 15 bases match TRBD2. This CDR3 has 16 amino acids. Germline V lookup: CDR1 SGHRS, CDR2 YFSETQ. The J segment lost 7 bases and the V segment lost 4 bases, leaving 6 bases of the junction unmatched. The CDR3 DNA is TGCGCCAGCAGCACCGGACTAGCGGGGGGGACAAATGAGCAGTTCTTC. It translates to CASSTGLAGGTNEQFF. Together with reference TRBV5-1 and TRBJ2-1, the CDR3 gives the full variable domain: KAGVTQTPRYLIKTRGQQVTLSCSPISGHRSVSWYQQTPGQGLQFLFEYFSETQRNKGNFPGRFSGRQFSNSRSEMNVSTLELGDSALYLCASSTGLAGGTNEQFFGPGTRLTVL.